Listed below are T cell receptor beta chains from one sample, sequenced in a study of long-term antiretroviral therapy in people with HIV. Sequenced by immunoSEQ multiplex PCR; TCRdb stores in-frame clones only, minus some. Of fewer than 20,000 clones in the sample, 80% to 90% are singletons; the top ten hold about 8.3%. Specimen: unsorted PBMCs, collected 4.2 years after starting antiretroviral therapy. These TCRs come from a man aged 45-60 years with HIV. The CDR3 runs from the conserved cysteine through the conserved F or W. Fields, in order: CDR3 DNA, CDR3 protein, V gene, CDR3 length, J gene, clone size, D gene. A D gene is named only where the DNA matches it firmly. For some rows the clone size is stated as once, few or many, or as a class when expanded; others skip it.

cdr3_nt: TGCAGTGCTCGTCAGGCGGAAAAACTGTTTTTT
cdr3_aa: CSARQAEKLFF
v_call: TRBV20-1
cdr3_length: 11
j_call: TRBJ1-4
clone_size: NA
d_call: NA

cdr3_nt: TGCGCCAGCAGCCTTATACCCGGGGGACATGAGACCCAGTACTTC
cdr3_aa: CASSLIPGGHETQYF
v_call: TRBV4-1
cdr3_length: 15
j_call: TRBJ2-5
clone_size: once
d_call: NA

cdr3_nt: TGCGCCAGCAGCCAAGAGGCAGGGGGGTCAGGCTACACCTTC
cdr3_aa: CASSQEAGGSGYTF
v_call: TRBV4-3
cdr3_length: 14
j_call: TRBJ1-2
clone_size: NA
d_call: TRBD1

cdr3_nt: TGTGCCAGTAGTAGGGCCTACGAGTTGAACACTGAAGCTTTCTTT
cdr3_aa: CASSRAYELNTEAFF
v_call: TRBV19
cdr3_length: 15
j_call: TRBJ1-1
clone_size: NA
d_call: NA

cdr3_nt: TGTGCCAGCGCTCCGACAGCCAACGAGCAGTACTTC
cdr3_aa: CASAPTANEQYF
v_call: TRBV6-1
cdr3_length: 12
j_call: TRBJ2-7
clone_size: NA
d_call: NA

cdr3_nt: TGTGCCAGCACCCCTGGGACAGATAGCAATCAGCCCCAGCATTTT
cdr3_aa: CASTPGTDSNQPQHF
v_call: TRBV2
cdr3_length: 15
j_call: TRBJ1-5
clone_size: NA
d_call: TRBD1

cdr3_nt: TGCAGCGTCGGGACACCCTTGGGCTACGAGCAGTACTTC
cdr3_aa: CSVGTPLGYEQYF
v_call: TRBV29-1
cdr3_length: 13
j_call: TRBJ2-7
clone_size: NA
d_call: NA

cdr3_nt: TGCGCCAGCAGCTTGAGGTTAAGCGGGGGCCCAGATACGCAGTATTTT
cdr3_aa: CASSLRLSGGPDTQYF
v_call: TRBV5-1
cdr3_length: 16
j_call: TRBJ2-3
clone_size: NA
d_call: TRBD2

cdr3_nt: TGTGCCAGCAGCTCCCGACTTCAGGACAGAAACATTCAGTACTTC
cdr3_aa: CASSSRLQDRNIQYF
v_call: TRBV7-2
cdr3_length: 15
j_call: TRBJ2-4
clone_size: NA
d_call: NA

cdr3_nt: TGTGCCAGCAGCTCAACAGGGGGAAATGCCGAGCAGTACTTC
cdr3_aa: CASSSTGGNAEQYF
v_call: TRBV7-6
cdr3_length: 14
j_call: TRBJ2-7
clone_size: NA
d_call: TRBD1

cdr3_nt: TGTGCCAGCAGCCGAGGCGGGACAGGGGGTATCGGTGAGCAGTTCTTC
cdr3_aa: CASSRGGTGGIGEQFF
v_call: TRBV7-2
cdr3_length: 16
j_call: TRBJ2-1
clone_size: NA
d_call: TRBD1

cdr3_nt: TGTGCCAGCAGCGTTGGAGCTAGCGGGGGCCAAGAGACCCAGTACTTC
cdr3_aa: CASSVGASGGQETQYF
v_call: TRBV9
cdr3_length: 16
j_call: TRBJ2-5
clone_size: once
d_call: TRBD2

cdr3_nt: TGTGCCAGCAGGCCAGGGCAGGGCGGCTACACCTTC
cdr3_aa: CASRPGQGGYTF
v_call: TRBV27
cdr3_length: 12
j_call: TRBJ1-2
clone_size: NA
d_call: NA

cdr3_nt: TGTGCCAGCAGCCCGGGATCCTACGAGCAGTACTTC
cdr3_aa: CASSPGSYEQYF
v_call: TRBV5-4
cdr3_length: 12
j_call: TRBJ2-7
clone_size: NA
d_call: NA

cdr3_nt: TGTGCCAGCAGCTTAACGCCCGACTCCCTAGCTTTCTTT
cdr3_aa: CASSLTPDSLAFF
v_call: TRBV7-3
cdr3_length: 13
j_call: TRBJ1-1
clone_size: NA
d_call: NA

cdr3_nt: TGTGCCAGCAGCAGGATGGATAGTAGCAATCAGCCCCAGCATTTT
cdr3_aa: CASSRMDSSNQPQHF
v_call: TRBV5-8
cdr3_length: 15
j_call: TRBJ1-5
clone_size: NA
d_call: NA

cdr3_nt: TGTGCCAGCACACTATACTACGAGCAGTACTTC
cdr3_aa: CASTLYYEQYF
v_call: TRBV2
cdr3_length: 11
j_call: TRBJ2-7
clone_size: NA
d_call: NA

cdr3_nt: TGCGCCAGCAGCCAAGATGAAGGACAGCTCTACGAGCAGTACTTC
cdr3_aa: CASSQDEGQLYEQYF
v_call: TRBV4-1
cdr3_length: 15
j_call: TRBJ2-7
clone_size: NA
d_call: NA

cdr3_nt: TGTGCCTGGAGTGTACCCGGACAGGGGTTTGGCTCTGGGGCCAACGTCCTGACTTTC
cdr3_aa: CAWSVPGQGFGSGANVLTF
v_call: TRBV30
cdr3_length: 19
j_call: TRBJ2-6
clone_size: NA
d_call: TRBD1

cdr3_nt: TGTGCCAGCAGCTTGGGTCTTAGCTCCTACAATGAGCAGTTCTTC
cdr3_aa: CASSLGLSSYNEQFF
v_call: TRBV5-6
cdr3_length: 15
j_call: TRBJ2-1
clone_size: once
d_call: NA